This is a list of T cell receptor beta chains from one sample in a study of cytomegalovirus exposure and HLA in healthy donors. Clones were sequenced by immunoSEQ multiplex PCR, and TCRdb holds only the in-frame ones, with some missing. The table includes 180,000 or so clones, more than 75% detected once. Sequencing was carried out using PBMCs. Receptor source: a middle-aged man in good health and CMV-seronegative. Each CDR3 is given with its conserved first and last residue. The D gene is left open where the match is weak. A row's size may be missing; if present it is once, few, many or a size class.

j_gene: TRBJ1-4; d_gene: NA; v_gene: TRBV6-1; abundance: NA; CDR3aa: CASSLQGWGEKLFF; CDR3nt: TGTGCCAGCAGTCTACAGGGATGGGGAGAAAAACTGTTTTTT
j_gene: TRBJ2-3; d_gene: TRBD2; v_gene: TRBV18; abundance: once; CDR3aa: CASSPPTSGGAPDTQYF; CDR3nt: TGTGCCAGCTCACCACCGACTAGCGGGGGGGCCCCAGATACGCAGTATTTT
j_gene: TRBJ2-2; d_gene: NA; v_gene: TRBV5-1; abundance: once; CDR3aa: CASGLLANTGELFF; CDR3nt: TGCGCCAGCGGGCTACTCGCGAACACCGGGGAGCTGTTTTTT
j_gene: TRBJ2-7; d_gene: TRBD1; v_gene: TRBV30; abundance: NA; CDR3aa: CAWTLPGGHHEQYF; CDR3nt: TGTGCCTGGACCCTCCCAGGGGGCCATCACGAGCAGTACTTC
j_gene: TRBJ2-3; d_gene: NA; v_gene: TRBV19; abundance: NA; CDR3aa: CASSLGQSTDTQYF; CDR3nt: TGTGCCAGTAGTCTCGGACAGTCTACAGATACGCAGTATTTT
j_gene: TRBJ1-1; d_gene: TRBD1; v_gene: TRBV5-1; abundance: NA; CDR3aa: CASSPNRGQGTEAFF; CDR3nt: TGCGCCAGCAGCCCAAACAGGGGGCAGGGCACTGAAGCTTTCTTT
j_gene: TRBJ1-2; d_gene: TRBD1; v_gene: TRBV7-2; abundance: NA; CDR3aa: CASSLGQLYGYTF; CDR3nt: TGTGCCAGCAGCTTGGGACAGCTCTATGGCTACACCTTC
j_gene: TRBJ1-2; d_gene: NA; v_gene: TRBV27; abundance: few; CDR3aa: CASSLSQGGYGYTF; CDR3nt: TGTGCCAGCAGTTTATCGCAGGGCGGCTATGGCTACACCTTC
j_gene: TRBJ1-1; d_gene: TRBD1; v_gene: TRBV27; abundance: few; CDR3aa: CASSPGQGGGSTEAFF; CDR3nt: TGTGCCAGTTCACCGGGACAGGGGGGAGGTAGCACTGAAGCTTTCTTT
j_gene: TRBJ2-7; d_gene: TRBD1; v_gene: TRBV7-2; abundance: NA; CDR3aa: CASSLEGTGFYEQYF; CDR3nt: TGTGCCAGCAGCTTAGAGGGGACAGGATTCTACGAGCAGTACTTC
j_gene: TRBJ1-1; d_gene: TRBD1; v_gene: TRBV4-2; abundance: NA; CDR3aa: CASSQDLLGQGIEAFF; CDR3nt: TGTGCCAGCAGCCAAGACCTCCTAGGACAGGGGATTGAAGCTTTCTTT
j_gene: TRBJ1-2; d_gene: NA; v_gene: TRBV2; abundance: NA; CDR3aa: CASSVSAGGGYTF; CDR3nt: TGTGCCAGCAGTGTTTCAGCAGGAGGCGGCTACACCTTC
j_gene: TRBJ1-5; d_gene: NA; v_gene: TRBV7-8; abundance: NA; CDR3aa: CASSLSVVGPQHF; CDR3nt: TGTGCCAGCAGCTTATCGGTTGTTGGGCCCCAGCATTTT
j_gene: TRBJ2-1; d_gene: NA; v_gene: TRBV6-5; abundance: NA; CDR3aa: CASSYSGRVVYNEQFF; CDR3nt: TGTGCCAGCAGTTACTCGGGCAGGGTGGTCTACAATGAGCAGTTCTTC
j_gene: TRBJ2-7; d_gene: NA; v_gene: TRBV29-1; abundance: NA; CDR3aa: CSVTDGSGGPYEQYF; CDR3nt: TGCAGCGTGACAGACGGGTCAGGGGGGCCGTACGAGCAGTACTTC
j_gene: TRBJ2-7; d_gene: TRBD2; v_gene: TRBV18; abundance: NA; CDR3aa: CASSPPGLAGVYEQYF; CDR3nt: TGTGCCAGCTCACCCCCGGGACTAGCGGGAGTTTACGAGCAGTACTTC
j_gene: TRBJ2-1; d_gene: TRBD2; v_gene: TRBV13; abundance: few; CDR3aa: CASSSSSGIAYNEQFF; CDR3nt: TGTGCCAGCAGCTCGTCGAGCGGGATCGCCTACAATGAGCAGTTCTTC
j_gene: TRBJ1-2; d_gene: NA; v_gene: TRBV6-5; abundance: NA; CDR3aa: CASSYKHVGGYTF; CDR3nt: TGTGCCAGCAGTTACAAACATGTTGGTGGCTACACCTTC
j_gene: TRBJ2-1; d_gene: NA; v_gene: TRBV19; abundance: NA; CDR3aa: CASSIGPGSDGQFF; CDR3nt: TGTGCCAGTAGTATAGGTCCGGGTTCTGATGGGCAGTTCTTC
j_gene: TRBJ1-3; d_gene: NA; v_gene: TRBV4-1; abundance: few; CDR3aa: CASSQSQGTSGNTIYF; CDR3nt: TGCGCCAGCAGCCAAAGTCAGGGAACCTCTGGAAACACCATATATTTT
j_gene: TRBJ2-7; d_gene: TRBD1; v_gene: TRBV7-6; abundance: NA; CDR3aa: CASSLGTGGWEQYF; CDR3nt: TGTGCCAGCAGCCTCGGGACAGGGGGCTGGGAGCAGTACTTC
j_gene: TRBJ2-7; d_gene: NA; v_gene: TRBV7-2; abundance: once; CDR3aa: CASSYSWAGAGEQYF; CDR3nt: TGTGCCAGCAGCTATAGTTGGGCGGGGGCTGGCGAGCAGTACTTC
j_gene: TRBJ2-5; d_gene: NA; v_gene: TRBV10-3; abundance: NA; CDR3aa: CAISEPNPLAINQETQYF; CDR3nt: TGTGCCATCAGTGAGCCGAACCCCCTAGCGATCAACCAAGAGACCCAGTACTTC
j_gene: TRBJ2-3; d_gene: TRBD2; v_gene: TRBV9; abundance: NA; CDR3aa: CASSGVAGAGTDTQYF; CDR3nt: TGTGCCAGCAGCGGGGTAGCGGGGGCGGGCACAGATACGCAGTATTTT
j_gene: TRBJ2-3; d_gene: TRBD1; v_gene: TRBV5-4; abundance: NA; CDR3aa: CASSLLFTGGADTQYF; CDR3nt: TGTGCCAGCAGCTTGCTATTTACAGGGGGAGCAGATACGCAGTATTTT
j_gene: TRBJ2-5; d_gene: NA; v_gene: TRBV5-1; abundance: NA; CDR3aa: CASSSYGQPGQETQYF; CDR3nt: TGCGCCAGCAGCTCTTACGGACAGCCGGGCCAAGAGACCCAGTACTTC
j_gene: TRBJ2-7; d_gene: NA; v_gene: TRBV27; abundance: NA; CDR3aa: CASSLRDILVPYEQYF; CDR3nt: TGTGCCAGCAGTTTGAGGGACATCCTAGTCCCCTACGAGCAGTACTTC
j_gene: TRBJ1-1; d_gene: NA; v_gene: TRBV18; abundance: NA; CDR3aa: CASSSKELNTEAFF; CDR3nt: TGTGCCAGCTCTTCAAAGGAGCTGAACACTGAAGCTTTCTTT
j_gene: TRBJ2-1; d_gene: TRBD2; v_gene: TRBV11-3; abundance: NA; CDR3aa: CASSLTSDYNEQFF; CDR3nt: TGTGCCAGCAGCTTAACTAGCGACTACAATGAGCAGTTCTTC